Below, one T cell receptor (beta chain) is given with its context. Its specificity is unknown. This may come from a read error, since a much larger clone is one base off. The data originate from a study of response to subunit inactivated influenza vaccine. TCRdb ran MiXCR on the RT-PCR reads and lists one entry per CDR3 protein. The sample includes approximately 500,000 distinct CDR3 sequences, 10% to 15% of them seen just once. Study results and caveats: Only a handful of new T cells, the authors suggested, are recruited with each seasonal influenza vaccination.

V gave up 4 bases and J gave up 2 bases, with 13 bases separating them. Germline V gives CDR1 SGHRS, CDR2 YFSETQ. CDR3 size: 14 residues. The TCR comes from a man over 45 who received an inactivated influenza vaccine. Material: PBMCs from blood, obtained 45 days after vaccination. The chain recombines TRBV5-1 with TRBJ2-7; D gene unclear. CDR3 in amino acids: CASSVAPGTYEQYF. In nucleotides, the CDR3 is TGCGCCAGCAGCGTAGCACCCGGTACCTACGAGCAGTACTTC.